Sequencing of this T cell receptor (beta chain) was carried out in a study of beta chain features in type 1 diabetes. Germline V gene lookup returns CDR1 LGHNA and CDR2 YSLEER. V trimming: 0 bases; J trimming: 6 bases; junction bases outside the gene matches: 9. This CDR3 is 18 amino acids long. Isolated RNA was reverse transcribed in full, so expressed TCRB transcripts were sequenced. Profiled with immunoSEQ multiplex PCR; TCRdb holds only in-frame clones, not every one. The data show about 220,000 clones, with roughly 10% seen just once and approximately 1.5% held by the top ten. J is TRBJ2-2 and V is TRBV4-3, with 11 bases matching TRBD2. The sequence came from a man between 18 and 35 years old in good health. Specimen: central memory CD4+ T cells from blood. CDR3 coding DNA: TGCGCCAGCAGCCAAGATCAACTAGCGGGAGTCTCGGCCGGGGAGCTGTTTTTT. It specifies CASSQDQLAGVSAGELFF.